The 22 T cell receptor beta chains listed next were all sequenced from one sample in a study of blood T cells in healthy people across ages. Combining a sample-barcoded 5' primer with a J-beta primer mix, a second PCR ran for about 7 to 12 cycles. TCRdb re-called the 5' RACE reads with MiXCR, one entry per CDR3 protein. This table has about 1 million distinct CDR3 sequences, 40% to 55% appearing once. Sample: blood. The receptors were sampled from an older woman in good health.

This clonotype was counted a few times. The chain is built from TRBV11-2 and TRBJ2-5; D possibly corresponds to TRBD1 (6 bases). CDR1 SGHAT and CDR2 FQNNGV come from the germline V gene. This CDR3 has 15 amino acids. With 4 bases removed from V and 3 bases from J, the gap between germline ends came to 15 bases. The CDR3 region has the DNA TGTGCCAGCAGCTCCCAGGGGATTGTTAAAGAGACCCAGTACTTC. Its protein is CASSSQGIVKETQYF.

This CDR3 is CASSHPGRSITETQYF. The CDR3 coding sequence is TGTGCCAGCAGCCACCCCGGGCGATCGATCACAGAGACCCAGTACTTC. This rearrangement joins TRBV11-2 to TRBJ2-5; no clear D. Germline V gene lookup returns CDR1 SGHAT and CDR2 FQNNGV. Deletions cut 5 bases from V and 4 bases from J, with 20 bases between. CDR3 length: 16 amino acids. The variable domain in full, completed from reference TRBV11-2 and TRBJ2-5, reads EAGVAQSPRYKIIEKRQSVAFWCNPISGHATLYWYQQILGQGPKLLIQFQNNGVVDDSQLPKDRFSAERLKGVDSTLKIQPAKLEDSAVYLCASSHPGRSITETQYFGPGTRLLVL.

Comments on this clonotype: Germline is not matched at one junction end, which may reflect a read error. The chain uses TRBV2 and TRBJ2-7, with TRBD2 identical over 8 bases. CDR3 length: 14 residues. CDR1 is SNHLY, CDR2 FYNNEI, per germline. The CDR3 sequence: CTSSDSGSINEQYF. DNA of the CDR3: TGTACCAGCAGTGACAGCGGGAGTATCAACGAGCAGTACTTC.

The CDR3 protein is CASVLKMEQFF. The CDR3 coding sequence is TGTGCTAGTGTTCTCAAGATGGAGCAGTTCTTC. The V and J genes are TRBV12-5 and TRBJ2-1; D gene uncertain. There are 11 residues in the CDR3. The germline V gene has CDR1 LGHNT and CDR2 FRNRAP. With 7 bases removed from V and 10 bases from J, the gap between germline ends came to 11 bases.

CDR3 nucleotides: TGTGCCAGCAGCTCTACCTGGGAGACCCAGTACTTC. This codes for CASSSTWETQYF. The chain joins TRBV7-2 to TRBJ2-7, with no clear D. The J call may be in error: the DNA end matches TRBJ2-5 better. CDR3 length: 12 amino acids. Germline lookup yields CDR1 SGHTA and CDR2 FQGNSA.

This clonotype was seen a few times. The J gene is TRBJ2-5, the V gene TRBV11-1, with TRBD1 matching over 8 bases. The V segment lost 5 bases and the J segment 2 bases; nucleotides outside the gene matches: 10. The germline V gene encodes CDR1 SGHAT and CDR2 FQDESV (reference sequence). The CDR3 covers 16 residues. CDR3 in DNA: TGTGCCAGCAGCCCCTCGTTGGACAGGGATCAAGAGACCCAGTACTTC. It translates to CASSPSLDRDQETQYF.

In the case of this clonotype: A clone one base away is much larger, so this may be a read error. This chain joins TRBV27 and TRBJ2-7, with TRBD2 identical over 7 bases. Germline-derived CDR1 and CDR2 are MNHEY and SMNVEV (reference sequence). J gave up 3 bases and V 4 bases, and 3 bases lay outside the gene matches. CDR3 length: 13 residues. CDR3 sequence: CASSYGEGYEQYF. The CDR3 DNA sequence: TGTGCCAGCAGTTACGGGGAGGGCTACGAGCAGTACTTC.

This chain links TRBV20-1 with TRBJ2-5; the D gene is possibly TRBD2 (5 bases). This CDR3 has 13 amino acids. Trimming shortened V by 5 bases and J by 4 bases, and 14 bases separated the two germline ends. Germline V gene lookup returns CDR1 DFQATT and CDR2 SNEGSKA (reference sequence). The CDR3 is CSARARALETQYF. The CDR3 DNA follows: TGCAGTGCTCGAGCGAGGGCCTTAGAGACCCAGTACTTC.

The CDR3 here is CSARDGQINEKLFF. CDR3 in DNA: TGCAGTGCTAGAGATGGGCAAATTAATGAAAAACTGTTTTTT. The chain joins TRBV20-1 to TRBJ1-4; D is unclear. This CDR3 has 14 residues. Trimming left V 0 bases short and J 4 bases short, with 9 bases between. CDR1 is DFQATT, CDR2 SNEGSKA, per germline (reference sequence).

This clonotype is a singleton in its sample. V and J are TRBV6-6 and TRBJ2-7; TRBD2 might be the D (5 bases). CDR3 length: 13 residues. V lost 6 bases and J lost 2, with 11 bases in between. Germline V gives CDR1 MNHNY, CDR2 SVGAGI (reference sequence). CDR3 sequence (DNA): TGTGCCAGCAGACGAGCGGATACCTACGAGCAGTACTTC. Translation gives CASRRADTYEQYF.

The rearrangement joins TRBV2 to TRBJ1-4; D is uncertain. This CDR3 contains 13 residues. V was shortened by 7 bases and J by 5 bases, with 11 bases between the two germline ends. The germline gives CDR1 SNHLY, CDR2 FYNNEI. CDR3 sequence (DNA): TGTGCCAGCAAAACACCCTGGAATGAAAAACTGTTTTTT. It codes for CASKTPWNEKLFF.

The table lists this clonotype with a few counts. The chain carries TRBV29-1 and TRBJ2-1; possibly TRBD1 for D (6 bases). The V and J ends lost 5 bases and 4 bases respectively, with 18 bases between them. CDR1 SQVTM and CDR2 ANQGSEA come from the germline V gene. The CDR3 is 15 amino acids. CDR3 nucleotide sequence: TGCAGCGTTTCTTCGGACAGTCTTTTTTACAATGAGCAGTTCTTC. It translates to CSVSSDSLFYNEQFF.

J is TRBJ2-5 and V is TRBV20-1; 10 bases are shared with TRBD2. The CDR3 has 13 amino acids. CDR1 is DFQATT and CDR2 is SNEGSKA in the germline V gene (reference sequence). Unmatched junction bases numbered 8, after V lost 8 bases and J lost 5 bases. The CDR3: CSSLAGGDETQYF. CDR3 nucleotide sequence: TGCAGTTCTTTAGCGGGAGGAGATGAGACCCAGTACTTC.

The sample holds a few counts of this clonotype. The V and J genes are TRBV5-5 and TRBJ2-7; D possibly corresponds to TRBD1 (6 bases). Germline CDR1 and CDR2: SGHKS and YYEKEE (reference sequence). V was shortened by 4 bases and J by 5 bases, with 10 bases between the two germline ends. This CDR3 is built from 12 residues. In nucleotides, the CDR3 is TGTGCCAGCAGCAGAAACAGGGACGAGCAGTACTTC. It translates to CASSRNRDEQYF.

The chain links TRBV6-4 to TRBJ1-1; D is undetermined. The CDR3 contains 14 residues. The V and J ends lost 9 bases and 5 bases respectively, with 19 bases between them. Germline V gene data show CDR1 as MRHNA and CDR2 as SNTAGT. In DNA, the CDR3 is TGTGCCAGGGAGATAGATCGGTTGGGGACTGAAGCTTTCTTT. It specifies CAREIDRLGTEAFF.

The chain uses TRBV28 and TRBJ2-3; TRBD2 matches 7 bases. The CDR3 covers 15 residues. The junction had 9 bases not matched to a gene; V was cut back by 6 bases and J by 3 bases. Germline V CDR1 and CDR2: MDHEN, SYDVKM. The CDR3 DNA reads as TGTGCCAGCAGGGATCAGGGAGGGCCTACAGATACGCAGTATTTT. Translation gives CASRDQGGPTDTQYF.

This clonotype was detected only a few times. This chain uses TRBV20-1 with TRBJ1-4; no firm D call. Germline V gene data show CDR1 as DFQATT and CDR2 as SNEGSKA (reference sequence). Trimming took 3 bases from V and 6 from J, leaving 11 bases between them. This CDR3 comprises 13 residues. DNA of the CDR3: TGCAGTGCTAGGGACGTCTCGGATGAAAAACTGTTTTTT. This sequence encodes CSARDVSDEKLFF.

In its sample, this clonotype was seen many times. This chain joins TRBV12-3 or TRBV12-4 and TRBJ2-3; TRBD2 might be the D (5 bases). The CDR3 totals 16 residues. Between the trimmed V and J ends, which lost 3 bases and 3 bases, there was a span of 16 bases. CDR3 bases: TGTGCCAGCAGTTTGTGGGTAGGACGGGGAACAGATACGCAGTATTTT. Amino acids: CASSLWVGRGTDTQYF.

The chain uses TRBV29-1 and TRBJ2-2, with 14 bases aligning to TRBD2. From germline, CDR1 is SQVTM and CDR2 ANQGSEA. The junction had 3 bases not matched to a gene; V was cut back by 7 bases and J by 5 bases. The CDR3 totals 14 residues. CDR3 DNA sequence: TGCAGCGGGAGACTAGCGGGAGGGACCGGGGAGCTGTTTTTT. Protein sequence: CSGRLAGGTGELFF.

This clonotype was seen a handful of times. The chain employs TRBV29-1 and TRBJ2-1; D tentatively fits TRBD1 or TRBD2 (5 bases each). From germline, CDR1 is SQVTM and CDR2 ANQGSEA. The CDR3 length is 13 residues. The germline V and J ends were trimmed by 7 bases and 7 bases, with 17 bases remaining between them. Written as DNA, the CDR3 is TGCAGCGGAGGGGCGGGCGGGTTTAATGAGCAGTTCTTC. Amino acids: CSGGAGGFNEQFF.

Details on this clonotype: A much more abundant neighbour one base away suggests this may be a read error. DNA for the CDR3: TGCAGTGCTCGACAGGGGAATTACTACGATGAGCAGTTCTTC. It encodes CSARQGNYYDEQFF. The J gene is TRBJ2-1, the V gene TRBV20-1; TRBD1 matches 8 bases. Germline assignment: CDR1 DFQATT and CDR2 SNEGSKA (reference sequence). The CDR3 is 14 residues long.

The genes are TRBV7-9 and TRBJ2-7; weak D call: TRBD2 (6 bases). The V gene's germline CDR1 is SEHNR and CDR2 FQNEAQ (reference sequence). The CDR3 is 14 amino acids. V was pared by 2 bases and J by 3 bases, with 11 bases between. In DNA, the CDR3 is TGTGCCAGCAGCTTATCGGGAGAGGTCTACGAGCAGTACTTC. Translated, it gives CASSLSGEVYEQYF.